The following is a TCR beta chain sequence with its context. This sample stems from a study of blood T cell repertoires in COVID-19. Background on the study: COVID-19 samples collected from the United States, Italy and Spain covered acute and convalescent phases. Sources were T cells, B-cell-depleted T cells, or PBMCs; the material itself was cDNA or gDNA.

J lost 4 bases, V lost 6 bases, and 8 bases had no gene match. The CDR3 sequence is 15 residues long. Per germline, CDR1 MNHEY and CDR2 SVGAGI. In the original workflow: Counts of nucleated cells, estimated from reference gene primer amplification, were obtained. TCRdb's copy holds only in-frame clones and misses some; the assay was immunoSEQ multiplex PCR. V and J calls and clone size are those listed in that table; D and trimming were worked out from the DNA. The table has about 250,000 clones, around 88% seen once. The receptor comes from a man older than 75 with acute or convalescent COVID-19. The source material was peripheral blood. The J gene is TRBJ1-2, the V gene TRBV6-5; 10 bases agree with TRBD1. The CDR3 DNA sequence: TGTGCCAGCAGAACCGGGACAGGGGTGGCCTATGGCTACACCTTC. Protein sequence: CASRTGTGVAYGYTF.